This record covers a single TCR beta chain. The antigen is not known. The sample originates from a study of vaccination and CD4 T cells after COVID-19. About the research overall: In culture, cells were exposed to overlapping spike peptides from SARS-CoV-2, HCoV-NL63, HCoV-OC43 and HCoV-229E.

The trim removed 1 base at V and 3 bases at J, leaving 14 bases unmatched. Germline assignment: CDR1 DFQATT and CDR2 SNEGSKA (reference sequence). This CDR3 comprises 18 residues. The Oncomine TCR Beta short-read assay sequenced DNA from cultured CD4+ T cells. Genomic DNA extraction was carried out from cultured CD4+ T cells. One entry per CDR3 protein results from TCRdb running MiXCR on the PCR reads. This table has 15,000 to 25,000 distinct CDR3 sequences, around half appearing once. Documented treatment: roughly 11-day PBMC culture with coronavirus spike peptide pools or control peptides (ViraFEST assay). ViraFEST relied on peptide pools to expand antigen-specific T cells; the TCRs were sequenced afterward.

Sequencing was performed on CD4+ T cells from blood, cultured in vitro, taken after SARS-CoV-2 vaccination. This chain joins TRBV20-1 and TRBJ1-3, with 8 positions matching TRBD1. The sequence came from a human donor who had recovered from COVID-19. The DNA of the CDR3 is TGCAGTGCTAGAGCAACAATACCAGGGGGCGTTATTGGAAACACCATATATTTT. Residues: CSARATIPGGVIGNTIYF.